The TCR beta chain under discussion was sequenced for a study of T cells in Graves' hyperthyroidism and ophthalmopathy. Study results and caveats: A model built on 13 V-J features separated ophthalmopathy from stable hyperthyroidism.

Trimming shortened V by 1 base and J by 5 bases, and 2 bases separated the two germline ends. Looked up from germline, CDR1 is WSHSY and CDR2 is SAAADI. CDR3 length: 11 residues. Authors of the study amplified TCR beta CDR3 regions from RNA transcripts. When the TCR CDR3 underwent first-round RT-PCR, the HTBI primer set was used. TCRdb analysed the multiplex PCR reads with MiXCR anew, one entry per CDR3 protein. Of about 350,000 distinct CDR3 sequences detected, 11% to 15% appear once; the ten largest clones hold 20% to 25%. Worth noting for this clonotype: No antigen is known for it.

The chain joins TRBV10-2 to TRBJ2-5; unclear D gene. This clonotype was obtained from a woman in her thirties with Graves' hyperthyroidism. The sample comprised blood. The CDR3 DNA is TGCGCCAGCAGTGAGTGGGAGACCCAGTACTTC. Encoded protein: CASSEWETQYF.